The rows below give T cell receptor beta chains drawn from one sample of a study of neoadjuvant anti-PD-1 for oral cavity cancer. Only in-frame clones appear in the TCRdb table, and some are missing; sequencing was by immunoSEQ multiplex PCR. The table shows more than 12,000 clones, with 35% to 50% occurring only once. The material was tumor tissue, obtained after nivolumab (anti-PD-1) treatment. Every receptor here comes from a person aged 40 to 85 with oral cavity squamous cell carcinoma. Both conserved end residues are trimmed from each CDR3.

CDR3 length,V gene,CDR3 protein
12,TRBV9,ASNVAGETDTQY
11,TRBV9,ASSVGSTDTQY
13,TRBV5-1,ASKEGATNQETQY
10,TRBV5-4,ASSRTGGEAF
12,TRBV6-6,ASSRSGTEYGYT
14,TRBV18,ASSRIGLNALNEQF
21,TRBV21-1,ASSTQRGPTGGVRSTTNEKLF
11,TRBV7-9,ASSFGALYEQY
11,TRBV6-1,ASSNREDSPLH
13,TRBV5-1,ASSLAGGQNTEAF
12,TRBV11-2,ASSTQGAFQPQH
11,TRBV4-3,ASRRVGVPEAF
10,TRBV6-6,ASRDSGNTIY
11,TRBV11-2,ASSYHQGGEQY
14,TRBV10-3,AISQTLSGQGGGYT
12,TRBV6-1,ASSEVGSYTEAF
13,TRBV6-4,ASRTGTGNTDEQF
14,TRBV5-1,ASSTDRAGSYNEQF
13,TRBV5-8,ASSLVRGGQDTQY
15,TRBV9,ASSVGSGTGGWNEQF
14,TRBV9,ASSPHGRVYPDTQY
11,TRBV6-5,ASSLTGLYGYT
8,TRBV6-1,ASGRETQY
9,TRBV5-1,ASSFDNEQY
12,TRBV5-4,ASSYGAGSMRYT
13,TRBV10-2,ASSESRTGSYEQY
12,TRBV6-6,ASGYRESNQPQH
15,TRBV11-2,ASSSGRNGGGLYEQY
13,TRBV6-5,ASSSRGGAWNEQF
13,TRBV19,ASSIAVGNTGELF
11,TRBV18,ASSPLITDTQY
9,TRBV6-1,ASSDQETQY
13,TRBV21-1,ASSKGSWREQPQH
12,TRBV27,ASSPRRGQETQY
13,TRBV5-1,ASSWGGAAQETQY
15,TRBV27,ASSPDLLSSYNSPLH
13,TRBV7-9,ASSLEGSLYYGYT
14,TRBV11-3,ASSSPGASNTGELF
12,TRBV7-9,ASSLGVDLYGYT
13,TRBV7-2,ASSLAPTYTGELF
14,TRBV5-1,ASSLGPNLSTDTQY
14,TRBV29-1,SVEAGTNSGANVLT
13,TRBV4-3,ASSLQGRSGYEQY
12,TRBV10-2,ASRPDRDWEKLF
11,TRBV11-2,ASTYHGGGTQY
13,TRBV5-4,ASSLDGQGTGELF